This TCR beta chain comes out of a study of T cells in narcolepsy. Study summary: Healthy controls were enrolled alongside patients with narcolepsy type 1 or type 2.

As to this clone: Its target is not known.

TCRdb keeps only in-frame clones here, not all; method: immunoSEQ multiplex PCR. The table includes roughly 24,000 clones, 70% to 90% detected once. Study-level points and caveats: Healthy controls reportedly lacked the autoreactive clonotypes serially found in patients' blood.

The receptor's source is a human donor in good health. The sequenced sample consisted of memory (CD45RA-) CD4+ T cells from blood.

This chain's CDR3 is CASSSTGSPYNEQFF. The CDR3 DNA is TGTGCCAGCAGTTCCACAGGGAGCCCCTACAATGAGCAGTTCTTC. The chain carries TRBV2 and TRBJ2-1, with TRBD1 as a possible D gene (6 bases). The CDR3 loop spans 15 amino acids. Trimming took 5 bases from V and 2 from J, leaving 13 bases between them. Germline CDR1 and CDR2: SNHLY and FYNNEI.